Listed below are T cell receptor beta chains from one sample, sequenced in a study of OX40 agonist ivuxolimab in advanced cancers. Only in-frame clones appear in the TCRdb table, and some are missing; sequencing was by immunoSEQ multiplex PCR. The table lists roughly 73,000 clones, 80% to 90% of them singletons, with about 1.1% in the top ten. Sequenced here: CD4+ or CD8+ T cells sorted from blood, sampled in a trial of the OX40 agonist ivuxolimab. The source of these receptors is an adult with an advanced solid tumor such as melanoma, head and neck, liver or kidney cancer. CDR3s include the opening cysteine and the closing phenylalanine or tryptophan. D genes are given only for firm matches. Not all rows give a size; the values are once, few, many and, for expanded clones, a class.

cdr3_aa: CASSLNRVGASPLHF
cdr3_nt: TGTGCCAGCAGCTTAAACAGGGTTGGAGCTTCACCCCTCCACTTT
v_call: TRBV7-7
d_call: -
j_call: TRBJ1-6
clone_size: -

cdr3_aa: CASSYSGDPTDTQYF
cdr3_nt: TGTGCCAGCAGCTATTCAGGGGATCCCACAGATACGCAGTATTTT
v_call: TRBV2
d_call: -
j_call: TRBJ2-3
clone_size: -

cdr3_aa: CASSLVPSGVTDTQYF
cdr3_nt: TGTGCCAGCAGCTTGGTACCCAGCGGGGTTACAGATACGCAGTATTTT
v_call: TRBV5-5
d_call: TRBD2
j_call: TRBJ2-3
clone_size: -

cdr3_aa: CASSVDKVNYGYTF
cdr3_nt: TGTGCCAGCAGCGTAGATAAGGTTAACTATGGCTACACCTTC
v_call: TRBV9
d_call: -
j_call: TRBJ1-2
clone_size: -

cdr3_aa: CASSPDRGSNSPLHF
cdr3_nt: TGTGCCAGCAGCCCCGACAGGGGATCTAATTCACCCCTCCACTTT
v_call: TRBV7-9
d_call: TRBD1
j_call: TRBJ1-6
clone_size: few

cdr3_aa: CASSPGGFDTEAFF
cdr3_nt: TGTGCCAGCAGCCCGGGCGGCTTTGACACTGAAGCTTTCTTT
v_call: TRBV11-3
d_call: -
j_call: TRBJ1-1
clone_size: few

cdr3_aa: CASSQQGRDQPQHF
cdr3_nt: TGTGCCAGTAGTCAACAGGGTAGGGATCAGCCCCAGCATTTT
v_call: TRBV19
d_call: -
j_call: TRBJ1-5
clone_size: -

cdr3_aa: CASSRSHGTGAQETQYF
cdr3_nt: TGTGCCAGCAGCCGCTCCCACGGGACAGGGGCTCAAGAGACCCAGTACTTC
v_call: TRBV7-2
d_call: TRBD1
j_call: TRBJ2-5
clone_size: once

cdr3_aa: CASSLQGGYGYTF
cdr3_nt: TGTGCCAGCAGCTTACAGGGAGGGTATGGCTACACCTTC
v_call: TRBV7-2
d_call: -
j_call: TRBJ1-2
clone_size: -

cdr3_aa: CASSYGENTEAFF
cdr3_nt: TGTGCCAGCAGTTACGGAGAGAACACTGAAGCTTTCTTT
v_call: TRBV6-6
d_call: -
j_call: TRBJ1-1
clone_size: -

cdr3_aa: CASSFQGANQPQHF
cdr3_nt: TGTGCCAGCAGTTTTCAGGGGGCGAATCAGCCCCAGCATTTT
v_call: TRBV27
d_call: TRBD1
j_call: TRBJ1-5
clone_size: -

cdr3_aa: CASSYASRQPGYTF
cdr3_nt: TGTGCCAGCAGTTACGCCTCCAGACAGCCTGGCTACACCTTC
v_call: TRBV6-9
d_call: -
j_call: TRBJ1-2
clone_size: once

cdr3_aa: CASGRTSDHDEQYF
cdr3_nt: TGTGCCAGCGGAAGGACTAGCGATCACGACGAGCAGTACTTC
v_call: TRBV6-1
d_call: TRBD2
j_call: TRBJ2-7
clone_size: -

cdr3_aa: CASSPTGSTDTQYF
cdr3_nt: TGCGCCAGCAGCCCCACGGGTAGTACAGATACGCAGTATTTT
v_call: TRBV5-1
d_call: -
j_call: TRBJ2-3
clone_size: -

cdr3_aa: CASGGQVNYGYTF
cdr3_nt: TGTGCCAGTGGGGGACAGGTCAACTATGGCTACACCTTC
v_call: TRBV19
d_call: TRBD1
j_call: TRBJ1-2
clone_size: -

cdr3_aa: CASSLMSSQETQYF
cdr3_nt: TGTGCCAGCAGCTTAATGTCCAGTCAAGAGACCCAGTACTTC
v_call: TRBV11-2
d_call: -
j_call: TRBJ2-5
clone_size: -

cdr3_aa: CASSDREGYEAFF
cdr3_nt: TGTGCCAGCAGTGACCGGGAGGGTTACGAAGCTTTCTTT
v_call: TRBV6-4
d_call: -
j_call: TRBJ1-1
clone_size: -

cdr3_aa: CASGPDSAGNNEQFF
cdr3_nt: TGTGCCAGCGGCCCGGACTCGGCGGGGAACAATGAGCAGTTCTTC
v_call: TRBV6-6
d_call: -
j_call: TRBJ2-1
clone_size: -

cdr3_aa: CASSLGPDSTNEKLFF
cdr3_nt: TGCGCCAGCAGCTTGGGGCCCGATTCAACTAATGAAAAACTGTTTTTT
v_call: TRBV5-1
d_call: -
j_call: TRBJ1-4
clone_size: -

cdr3_aa: CASGSTDTQYF
cdr3_nt: TGTGCCAGCGGTAGCACAGATACGCAGTATTTT
v_call: TRBV7-2
d_call: -
j_call: TRBJ2-3
clone_size: -

cdr3_aa: CSVEHSQTYEQYF
cdr3_nt: TGCAGCGTTGAGCACAGCCAAACCTACGAGCAGTACTTC
v_call: TRBV29-1
d_call: -
j_call: TRBJ2-7
clone_size: -

cdr3_aa: CASSYSQGYGYTF
cdr3_nt: TGTGCCAGCAGTTACTCCCAGGGCTATGGCTACACCTTC
v_call: TRBV6-5
d_call: -
j_call: TRBJ1-2
clone_size: -

cdr3_aa: CALAGGPGQGAYEQYF
cdr3_nt: TGTGCCTTGGCGGGCGGCCCGGGACAGGGGGCTTACGAGCAGTACTTC
v_call: TRBV30
d_call: TRBD1
j_call: TRBJ2-7
clone_size: -

cdr3_aa: CASSLGGAWDTEAFF
cdr3_nt: TGTGCCAGCAGCTTAGGAGGGGCCTGGGACACTGAAGCTTTCTTT
v_call: TRBV7-9
d_call: -
j_call: TRBJ1-1
clone_size: -

cdr3_aa: CASSVGSNYGYTF
cdr3_nt: TGTGCCAGCAGTGTAGGGTCGAACTATGGCTACACCTTC
v_call: TRBV6-4
d_call: -
j_call: TRBJ1-2
clone_size: -

cdr3_aa: CASSESNNQETQYF
cdr3_nt: TGCGCCAGCAGTGAGTCGAACAACCAAGAGACCCAGTACTTC
v_call: TRBV10-1
d_call: -
j_call: TRBJ2-5
clone_size: -

cdr3_aa: CASRQPGQGLKAEAFF
cdr3_nt: TGTGCCAGTAGGCAGCCGGGACAGGGACTGAAGGCTGAAGCTTTCTTT
v_call: TRBV19
d_call: TRBD1
j_call: TRBJ1-1
clone_size: once

cdr3_aa: CASEQGGSYNSPLHF
cdr3_nt: TGTGCCAGCGAACAGGGGGGCTCCTATAATTCACCCCTCCACTTT
v_call: TRBV2
d_call: TRBD1
j_call: TRBJ1-6
clone_size: -

cdr3_aa: CASSLNRVRGEQFF
cdr3_nt: TGTGCCAGCAGTTTAAACAGGGTAAGAGGTGAGCAGTTCTTC
v_call: TRBV27
d_call: -
j_call: TRBJ2-1
clone_size: -

cdr3_aa: CASSSEVAVEAFF
cdr3_nt: TGCGCCAGCAGCTCTGAGGTGGCGGTTGAAGCTTTCTTT
v_call: TRBV5-1
d_call: -
j_call: TRBJ1-1
clone_size: -

cdr3_aa: CAAEDRFGNTIYF
cdr3_nt: TGTGCCGCCGAGGACAGGTTCGGAAACACCATATATTTT
v_call: TRBV19
d_call: TRBD1
j_call: TRBJ1-3
clone_size: -

cdr3_aa: CASSLEGLALDTQYF
cdr3_nt: TGTGCCAGCAGCTTAGAGGGACTAGCGTTAGATACGCAGTATTTT
v_call: TRBV7-2
d_call: TRBD2
j_call: TRBJ2-3
clone_size: -

cdr3_aa: CASSEQAAGYYNEQFF
cdr3_nt: TGTGCCAGCAGTGAACAGGCGGCGGGTTACTACAATGAGCAGTTCTTC
v_call: TRBV2
d_call: -
j_call: TRBJ2-1
clone_size: -

cdr3_aa: CASSLGTANQPQHF
cdr3_nt: TGTGCCAGCAGTTTAGGGACAGCTAATCAGCCCCAGCATTTT
v_call: TRBV28
d_call: TRBD1
j_call: TRBJ1-5
clone_size: -

cdr3_aa: CAISETPPLAGDSDTGELFF
cdr3_nt: TGTGCCATCAGTGAGACACCTCCTCTAGCGGGGGACAGCGACACCGGGGAGCTGTTTTTT
v_call: TRBV10-3
d_call: TRBD2
j_call: TRBJ2-2
clone_size: once

cdr3_aa: CASSLGQISGNTIYF
cdr3_nt: TGTGCCAGCAGCTTAGGACAGATAAGTGGAAACACCATATATTTT
v_call: TRBV11-2
d_call: -
j_call: TRBJ1-3
clone_size: -

cdr3_aa: CASPVGGRSYNEQFF
cdr3_nt: TGTGCCAGTCCCGTGGGGGGACGGTCCTACAATGAGCAGTTCTTC
v_call: TRBV28
d_call: -
j_call: TRBJ2-1
clone_size: -

cdr3_aa: CASSRDGAPSGYTF
cdr3_nt: TGCGCCAGCAGCCGGGACGGGGCCCCCTCTGGCTACACCTTC
v_call: TRBV5-1
d_call: -
j_call: TRBJ1-2
clone_size: once

cdr3_aa: CASSIVDNGYTF
cdr3_nt: TGTGCCAGTAGTATTGTGGACAATGGCTACACCTTC
v_call: TRBV19
d_call: -
j_call: TRBJ1-2
clone_size: -

cdr3_aa: CASSIVWNSYEQYF
cdr3_nt: TGTGCCAGTAGTATAGTATGGAACTCCTACGAGCAGTACTTC
v_call: TRBV19
d_call: -
j_call: TRBJ2-7
clone_size: -

cdr3_aa: CASSLGGLPSYEQYF
cdr3_nt: TGTGCCAGCAGCTTAGGGGGACTGCCCTCCTACGAGCAGTACTTC
v_call: TRBV7-2
d_call: -
j_call: TRBJ2-7
clone_size: -

cdr3_aa: CASSLPDREGGQYF
cdr3_nt: TGTGCCAGCAGTTTACCCGACAGGGAGGGGGGGCAGTACTTC
v_call: TRBV28
d_call: -
j_call: TRBJ2-7
clone_size: -

cdr3_aa: CASGLSGPNTGELFF
cdr3_nt: TGTGCTAGTGGTTTGTCCGGGCCTAACACCGGGGAGCTGTTTTTT
v_call: TRBV12-5
d_call: -
j_call: TRBJ2-2
clone_size: few

cdr3_aa: CASSEATGRFYTDTQYF
cdr3_nt: TGTGCCAGCAGTGAAGCCACGGGCCGATTCTACACAGATACGCAGTATTTT
v_call: TRBV6-1
d_call: -
j_call: TRBJ2-3
clone_size: -

cdr3_aa: CSAQPQGGNQPQHF
cdr3_nt: TGCAGCGCTCAACCCCAGGGGGGCAATCAGCCCCAGCATTTT
v_call: TRBV29-1
d_call: TRBD1
j_call: TRBJ1-5
clone_size: -

cdr3_aa: CASSLLPAQGEGEQYF
cdr3_nt: TGTGCCAGCAGCTTGTTACCCGCCCAGGGGGAGGGAGAGCAGTACTTC
v_call: TRBV5-5
d_call: -
j_call: TRBJ2-7
clone_size: -